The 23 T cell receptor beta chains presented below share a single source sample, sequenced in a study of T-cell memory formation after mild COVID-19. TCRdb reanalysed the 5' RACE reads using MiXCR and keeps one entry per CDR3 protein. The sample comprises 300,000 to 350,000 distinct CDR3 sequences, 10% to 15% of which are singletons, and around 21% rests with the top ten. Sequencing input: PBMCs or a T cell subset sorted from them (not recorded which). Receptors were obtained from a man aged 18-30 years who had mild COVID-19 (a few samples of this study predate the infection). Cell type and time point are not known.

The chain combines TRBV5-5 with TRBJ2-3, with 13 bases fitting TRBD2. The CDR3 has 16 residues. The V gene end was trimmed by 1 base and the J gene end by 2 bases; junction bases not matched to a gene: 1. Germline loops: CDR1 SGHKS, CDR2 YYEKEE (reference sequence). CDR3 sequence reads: CASSLTSGGATDTQYF. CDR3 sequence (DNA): TGTGCCAGCAGCTTGACTAGCGGGGGGGCCACAGATACGCAGTATTTT. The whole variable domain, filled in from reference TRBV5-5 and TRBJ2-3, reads DAGVTQSPTHLIKTRGQQVTLRCSPISGHKSVSWYQQVLGQGPQFIFQYYEKEERGRGNFPDRFSARQFPNYSSELNVNALLLGDSALYLCASSLTSGGATDTQYFGPGTRLTVL.

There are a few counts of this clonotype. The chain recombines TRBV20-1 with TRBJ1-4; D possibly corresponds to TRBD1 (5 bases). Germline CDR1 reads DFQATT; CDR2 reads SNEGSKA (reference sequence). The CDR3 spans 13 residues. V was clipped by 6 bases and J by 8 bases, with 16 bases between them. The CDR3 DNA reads TGCAGTGCCCTCGAGGCAGGGCGCGAAAAACTGTTTTTT. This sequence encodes CSALEAGREKLFF.

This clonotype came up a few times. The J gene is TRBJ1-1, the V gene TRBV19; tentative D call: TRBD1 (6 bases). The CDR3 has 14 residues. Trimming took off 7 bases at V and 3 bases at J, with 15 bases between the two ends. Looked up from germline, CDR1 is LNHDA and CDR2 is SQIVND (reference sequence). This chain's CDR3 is CASNPLGAHTEAFF. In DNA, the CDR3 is TGTGCCAGTAATCCCTTGGGGGCTCACACTGAAGCTTTCTTT.

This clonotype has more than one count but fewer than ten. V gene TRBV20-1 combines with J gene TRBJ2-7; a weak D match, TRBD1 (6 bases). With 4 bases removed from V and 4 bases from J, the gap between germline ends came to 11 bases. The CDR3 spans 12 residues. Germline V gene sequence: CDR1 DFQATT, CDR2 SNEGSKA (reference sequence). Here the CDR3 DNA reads TGCAGTGCTACAGGGGTTTTATACGAGCAGTACGTC. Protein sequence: CSATGVLYEQYV.

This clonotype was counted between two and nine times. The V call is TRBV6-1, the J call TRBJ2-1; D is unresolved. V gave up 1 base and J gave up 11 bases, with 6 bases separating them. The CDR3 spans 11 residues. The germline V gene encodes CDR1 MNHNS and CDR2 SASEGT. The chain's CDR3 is CASSEGPKQFF. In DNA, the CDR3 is TGTGCCAGCAGTGAAGGGCCAAAGCAGTTCTTC.

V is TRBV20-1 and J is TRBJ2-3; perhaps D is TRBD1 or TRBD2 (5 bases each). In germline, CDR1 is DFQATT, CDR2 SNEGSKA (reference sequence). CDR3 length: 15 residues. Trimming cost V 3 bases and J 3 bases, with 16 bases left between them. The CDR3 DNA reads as TGCAGTGCTAGGCTGCCGGGACCGGGTACAGATACGCAGTATTTT. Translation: CSARLPGPGTDTQYF.

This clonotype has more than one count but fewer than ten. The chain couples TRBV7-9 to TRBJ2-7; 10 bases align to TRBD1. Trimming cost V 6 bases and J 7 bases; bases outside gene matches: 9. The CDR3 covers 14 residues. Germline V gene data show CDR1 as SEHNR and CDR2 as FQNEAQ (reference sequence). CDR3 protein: CASRGQGILREQYF. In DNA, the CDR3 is TGTGCCAGCAGGGGACAGGGGATACTACGAGAGCAGTACTTC.

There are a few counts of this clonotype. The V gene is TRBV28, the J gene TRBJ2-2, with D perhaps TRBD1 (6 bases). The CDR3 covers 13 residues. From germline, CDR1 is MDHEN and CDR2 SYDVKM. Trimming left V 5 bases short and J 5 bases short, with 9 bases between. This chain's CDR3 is CASSKRGTGELFF. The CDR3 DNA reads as TGTGCCAGCAGTAAAAGGGGGACCGGGGAGCTGTTTTTT.

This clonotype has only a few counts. CDR3 sequence reads: CASSEGTGHNQPQHF. The CDR3, as DNA: TGTGCCAGCAGTGAAGGGACAGGGCACAATCAGCCCCAGCATTTT. The rearrangement joins TRBV6-4 to TRBJ1-5, with 9 bases identical to TRBD1. Germline V gene lookup returns CDR1 MRHNA and CDR2 SNTAGT. V was pared by 3 bases and J by 3 bases, with 3 bases of the junction left unmatched. The CDR3 length is 15 residues.

In nucleotides, the CDR3 is TGCGCCAGCGGCCCTGGGGGGGGCTTTACGGGGGATGAGCAGTTCTTC. It is translated as CASGPGGGFTGDEQFF. V gene TRBV4-1 combines with J gene TRBJ2-1, with TRBD2 as a possible D gene (7 bases). V was clipped by 8 bases and J by 8 bases, with 25 bases between them. Germline CDR1 and CDR2: MGHRA and YSYEKL. This CDR3 is 16 amino acids long.

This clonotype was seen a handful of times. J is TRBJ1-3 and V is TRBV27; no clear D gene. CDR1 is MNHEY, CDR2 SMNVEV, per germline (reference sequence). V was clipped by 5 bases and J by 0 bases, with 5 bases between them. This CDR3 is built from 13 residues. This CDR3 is CASSRSSGNTIYF. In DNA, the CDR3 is TGTGCCAGCAGTCGGAGCTCTGGAAACACCATATATTTT.

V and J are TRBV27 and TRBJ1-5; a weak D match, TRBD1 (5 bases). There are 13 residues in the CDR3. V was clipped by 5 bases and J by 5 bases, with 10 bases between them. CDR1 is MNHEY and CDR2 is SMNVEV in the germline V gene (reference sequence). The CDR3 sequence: CASSGDLYQPQHF. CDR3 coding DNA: TGTGCCAGCAGTGGGGACCTGTATCAGCCCCAGCATTTT.

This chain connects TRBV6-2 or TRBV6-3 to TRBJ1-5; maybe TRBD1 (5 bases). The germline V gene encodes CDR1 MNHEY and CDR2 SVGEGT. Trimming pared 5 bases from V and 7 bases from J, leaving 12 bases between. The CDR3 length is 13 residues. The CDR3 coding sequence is TGTGCCAGCAGTGAAACCGGGGACCAGCCCCAGCATTTT. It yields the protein CASSETGDQPQHF.

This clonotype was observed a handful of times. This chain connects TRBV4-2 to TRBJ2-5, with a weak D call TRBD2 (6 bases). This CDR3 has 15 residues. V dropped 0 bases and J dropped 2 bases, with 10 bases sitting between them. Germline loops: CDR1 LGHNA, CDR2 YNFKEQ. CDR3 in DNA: TGTGCCAGCAGCCAAGATTTAGCGGTACAAGAGACCCAGTACTTC. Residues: CASSQDLAVQETQYF.

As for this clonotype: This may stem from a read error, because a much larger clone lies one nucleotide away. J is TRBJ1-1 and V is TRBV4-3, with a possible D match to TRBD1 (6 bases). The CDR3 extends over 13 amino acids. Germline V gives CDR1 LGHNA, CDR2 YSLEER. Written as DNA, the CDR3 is TGCGCCAGCAGCCAAGGAGGGGACACTGAAGCTCTCTTT. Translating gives CASSQGGDTEALF.

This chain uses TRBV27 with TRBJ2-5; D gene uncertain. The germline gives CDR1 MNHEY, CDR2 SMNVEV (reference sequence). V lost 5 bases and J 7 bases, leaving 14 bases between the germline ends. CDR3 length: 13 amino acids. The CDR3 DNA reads TGTGCCAGCAGTCCTATGGCTACGGGGACCCAGTACTTC. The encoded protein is CASSPMATGTQYF.

The DNA of the CDR3 is TGTGCCAGCAGCTCGACAGGGGTACAAGAGACCCAGTACTTC. Translating it yields CASSSTGVQETQYF. V gene TRBV13 combines with J gene TRBJ2-5; 8 positions agree with TRBD1. V dropped 4 bases and J dropped 2; count of bases not matched to a gene: 3. The CDR3 is made up of 14 amino acids. CDR1 is PRHDT, CDR2 FYEKMQ, per germline (reference sequence).

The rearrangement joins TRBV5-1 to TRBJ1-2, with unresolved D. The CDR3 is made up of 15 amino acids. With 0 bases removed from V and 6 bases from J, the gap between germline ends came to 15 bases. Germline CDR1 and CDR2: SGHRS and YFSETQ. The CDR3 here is CASSLGIGHANGYTF. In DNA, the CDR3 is TGCGCCAGCAGCTTGGGGATAGGGCATGCTAATGGCTACACCTTC.

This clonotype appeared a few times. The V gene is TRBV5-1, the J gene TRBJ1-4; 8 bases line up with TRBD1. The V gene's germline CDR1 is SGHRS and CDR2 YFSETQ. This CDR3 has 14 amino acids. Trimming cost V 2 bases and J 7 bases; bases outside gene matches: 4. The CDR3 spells CASSFRQGREKLFF. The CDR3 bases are TGCGCCAGCAGCTTCCGACAGGGGCGTGAAAAACTGTTTTTT.

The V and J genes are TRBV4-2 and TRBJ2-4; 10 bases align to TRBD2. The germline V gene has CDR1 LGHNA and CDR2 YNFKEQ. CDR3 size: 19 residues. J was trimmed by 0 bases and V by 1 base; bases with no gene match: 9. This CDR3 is CASSQARLAGVLAKNIQYF. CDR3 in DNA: TGTGCCAGCAGCCAAGCTAGGCTAGCGGGGGTACTAGCCAAAAACATTCAGTACTTC.

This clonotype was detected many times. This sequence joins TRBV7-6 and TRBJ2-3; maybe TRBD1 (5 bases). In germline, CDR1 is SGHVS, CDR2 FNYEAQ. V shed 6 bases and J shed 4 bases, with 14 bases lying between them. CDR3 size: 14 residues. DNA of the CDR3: TGTGCCAGCAGTTATCAGGGAATTGCAGATACGCAGTATTTT. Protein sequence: CASSYQGIADTQYF.

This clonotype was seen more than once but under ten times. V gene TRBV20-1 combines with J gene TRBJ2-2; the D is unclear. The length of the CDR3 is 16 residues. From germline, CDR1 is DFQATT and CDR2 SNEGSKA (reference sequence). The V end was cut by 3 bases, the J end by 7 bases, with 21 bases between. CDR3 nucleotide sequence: TGCAGTGCTAGCCAATGGCGTGCTTTCGGCGGCGGGGAGCTGTTTTTT. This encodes CSASQWRAFGGGELFF.

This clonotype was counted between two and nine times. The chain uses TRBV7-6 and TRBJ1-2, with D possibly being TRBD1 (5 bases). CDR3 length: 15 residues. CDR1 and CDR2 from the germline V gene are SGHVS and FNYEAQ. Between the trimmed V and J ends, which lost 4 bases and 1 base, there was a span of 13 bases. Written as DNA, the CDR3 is TGTGCCAGCAGCTCGGCGGACACAATTAACTATGGCTACACCTTC. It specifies CASSSADTINYGYTF.